These T cell receptor beta chains were read from a single sample in a study of blood T cell repertoires in COVID-19. Using immunoSEQ multiplex PCR, the repertoire was profiled, and TCRdb retains in-frame clones only, with some absent. The repertoire holds tens of thousands of clones, with roughly three quarters as singletons. Sequenced sample: peripheral blood. The origin of the receptors is a man in his sixties or seventies with active or convalescent COVID-19. The CDR3 runs from the conserved cysteine through the conserved F or W. The D gene is left open where the match is weak. Only some rows state a clone size, as once, few, many or a class for expanded clones.

TRBV24-1,TRBJ2-5,TRBD1,-,TGTGCCACCAGTGATGGACAGGCAGTGGAGACCCAGTACTTC,CATSDGQAVETQYF
TRBV6-5,TRBJ2-7,TRBD2,once,TGTGCCAGCAAGCGGGACTACGAGCAGTACTTC,CASKRDYEQYF
TRBV11-3,TRBJ1-4,TRBD1,-,TGTGCCAGCAGCTCCGGGACAGGGGGAACTAATGAAAAACTGTTTTTT,CASSSGTGGTNEKLFF
TRBV4-1,TRBJ1-2,TRBD1,-,TGCGCCAGCAGCCAAGGGACAGGGTCGGACTACACCTTC,CASSQGTGSDYTF
TRBV10-2,TRBJ1-2,TRBD1,-,TGCGCCAGCGGGGACAGGGACCCCTATGGCTACACCTTC,CASGDRDPYGYTF
TRBV5-6,TRBJ2-2,-,-,TGTGCCAGCAGCTTCGGGATAAACACCGGGGAGCTGTTTTTT,CASSFGINTGELFF
TRBV5-1,TRBJ2-5,TRBD2,-,TGCGCCAGCAGCCCGGTCGTGGGGGGGACGGAGACCCAGTACTTC,CASSPVVGGTETQYF
TRBV5-1,TRBJ2-7,-,-,TGCGCCAGCAGCTTGGTGAATAGCGGCTACGAGCAGTACTTC,CASSLVNSGYEQYF
TRBV11-2,TRBJ2-5,-,-,TGTGCCAGCAGCTCCCAACAAGAGACCCAGTACTTC,CASSSQQETQYF
TRBV6-5,TRBJ1-5,-,once,TGTGCCAGCAGTACGGACAGAAATCAGCCCCAGCATTTT,CASSTDRNQPQHF
TRBV19,TRBJ2-1,TRBD2,-,TGTGCCAGTAGTATAGACGGCCCTAGCGGGGTCGCTTTTAATGAGCAGTTCTTC,CASSIDGPSGVAFNEQFF
TRBV28,TRBJ2-5,TRBD2,-,TGTGCCAGCAGTGCCCCTCTTAGCGGGGGGCCGGTGGAGACCCAGTACTTC,CASSAPLSGGPVETQYF
TRBV19,TRBJ1-6,TRBD1,once,TGTGCCAGTACCGACAGTGGACAGGGGAATTCACCCCTCCACTTT,CASTDSGQGNSPLHF
TRBV6-5,TRBJ2-3,TRBD2,-,TGTGCCAGCAGTTATGGAACCGGGGGGACAGATACGCAGTATTTT,CASSYGTGGTDTQYF
TRBV7-6,TRBJ2-4,-,-,TGTGCCAGCAGCCTGTCAGGGGCGAGGGACATTCAGTACTTC,CASSLSGARDIQYF
TRBV4-1,TRBJ2-3,TRBD1,-,TGCGCCAGCAGCCAAGAAGTAAGGGGGACAGGTTTAGATACGCAGTATTTT,CASSQEVRGTGLDTQYF
TRBV3-1/TRBV3-2,TRBJ2-7,TRBD1,-,TGTGCCAGCGCCGGACAGGGATCCTACGAGCAGTACTTC,CASAGQGSYEQYF
TRBV11-2,TRBJ1-4,-,once,TGTGCCAGCAGCAGACAGGAGGGGGGGGTACTGTTTTTT,CASSRQEGGVLFF
TRBV3-1/TRBV3-2,TRBJ2-7,TRBD1,-,TGTGCCAGCAGCCATGCACAGGGGGGCGAGCAGTACTTC,CASSHAQGGEQYF
TRBV9,TRBJ2-3,TRBD1,-,TGTGCCAGCAGCGTAGTTGAGGGGGCTTCCACAGATACGCAGTATTTT,CASSVVEGASTDTQYF
TRBV18,TRBJ1-5,-,-,TGTGCCAGCTCCCCCGGACGGGGACAGCCCCAGCATTTT,CASSPGRGQPQHF
TRBV29-1,TRBJ1-2,TRBD1,-,TGCAGCGTCAATGGGGAAGGACAGGGACGCTATGGCTACACCTTC,CSVNGEGQGRYGYTF